Following are 3 T cell receptor beta chains from one sample sequenced in a study of T cells after yellow fever vaccination. TCRdb itself ran the 5' RACE reads through MiXCR, one entry per CDR3 protein. The sample has approximately 550,000 distinct CDR3 sequences, 19% seen once. The starting material was PBMCs, obtained 15 days after the yellow fever booster vaccination. These receptors came from a man younger than 45 who received the YFV17D yellow fever vaccine.

The chain recombines TRBV7-9 with TRBJ1-1, with a possible D match to TRBD1 (5 bases). V was cut by 2 bases and J by 8 bases, with 15 bases left in between. Germline V lookup: CDR1 SEHNR, CDR2 FQNEAQ (reference sequence). The CDR3 is made up of 14 amino acids. CDR3 DNA: TGTGCCAGCAGCTTACATGACCGGGACGGCGAAGCTTTCTTT. Translating gives CASSLHDRDGEAFF.

This clonotype has only a few counts. This chain joins TRBV18 and TRBJ2-5, with a possible D match to TRBD2 (5 bases). This CDR3 has 14 amino acids. Germline V lookup: CDR1 KGHSH, CDR2 LQKENI. The V and J ends lost 6 bases and 5 bases respectively, with 16 bases between them. The chain's CDR3 is CASSQDYTRETQYF. Here the CDR3 DNA reads TGTGCCAGCTCTCAAGACTATACCCGTGAGACCCAGTACTTC.

The V call is TRBV7-6, the J call TRBJ2-5; no clear D gene. The CDR3 is 15 residues long. CDR1 is SGHVS, CDR2 FNYEAQ, per germline. V dropped 3 bases and J dropped 5 bases, with 16 bases sitting between them. This CDR3 reads CASSFRTVPHETQYF. CDR3 DNA sequence: TGTGCCAGCAGCTTCCGAACAGTACCACACGAGACCCAGTACTTC.